One and the same sample provided the 13 T cell receptor beta chains below, sequenced in a study of cytomegalovirus exposure and HLA in healthy donors. Use of 60 Vbeta and 13 Jbeta primers characterized the PCR. The method was immunoSEQ multiplex PCR; TCRdb's version includes in-frame clones alone and lacks a portion of them. The sample lists over 150,000 clones; around 83% were seen once. Sequenced input: PBMCs. The receptors here all came from a woman aged 45 to 65 in good health and CMV-seropositive.

The chain employs TRBV4-1 and TRBJ2-5, with 10 bases that match TRBD1. V was clipped by 4 bases and J by 3 bases; unmatched bases: 8. CDR3 length: 16 amino acids. The germline V gene encodes CDR1 MGHRA and CDR2 YSYEKL. CDR3 sequence: CASSPMAGQGKETQYF. Written as DNA, the CDR3 is TGCGCCAGCAGCCCAATGGCGGGACAGGGGAAAGAGACCCAGTACTTC.

Here the CDR3 DNA reads TGTGCCAGCAGCGCCCAGGGACAGGGGAATTCACCCCTCCACTTT. It is translated as CASSAQGQGNSPLHF. V and J are TRBV9 and TRBJ1-6; TRBD1 matches at 10 bases. Germline CDR1 reads SGDLS; CDR2 reads YYNGEE. Losses at the gene ends were 3 bases for V and 7 bases for J; bases not matched to a gene: 4. There are 15 residues in the CDR3. Full variable domain (remainder filled in from reference TRBV9 and TRBJ1-6): DSGVTQTPKHLITATGQRVTLRCSPRSGDLSVYWYQQSLDQGLQFLIQYYNGEERAKGNILERFSAQQFPDLHSELNLSSLELGDSALYFCASSAQGQGNSPLHFGNGTRLTVT.

The J gene is TRBJ2-1, the V gene TRBV18, with D maybe TRBD2 (5 bases). The CDR3 covers 11 residues. CDR1 and CDR2 from the germline V gene are KGHSH and LQKENI. The V gene lost 3 bases and the J gene lost 8 bases, with 5 bases spanning the gap. The CDR3 reads CASSPRDEQFF. In nucleotides, the CDR3 is TGTGCCAGCTCACCGAGGGATGAGCAGTTCTTC.

The chain couples TRBV7-2 to TRBJ1-1; 7 nucleotides align to TRBD1. This CDR3 has 13 residues. The V gene's germline CDR1 is SGHTA and CDR2 FQGNSA. Germline trimming cut 5 bases from V and 4 bases from J; bases unmatched to any gene: 4. The CDR3 DNA sequence: TGTGCCAGCAGCCGACAGGGAGGCACTGAAGCTTTCTTT. Translating it yields CASSRQGGTEAFF. Filled out from reference TRBV7-2 and TRBJ1-1, the complete variable domain reads GAGVSQSPSNKVTEKGKDVELRCDPISGHTALYWYRQSLGQGLEFLIYFQGNSAPDKSGLPSDRFSAERTGGSVSTLTIQRTQQEDSAVYLCASSRQGGTEAFFGQGTRLTVV.

This chain links TRBV6-5 with TRBJ2-5; TRBD1 is a possible D gene (6 bases). From germline, CDR1 is MNHEY and CDR2 SVGAGI. CDR3 length: 14 residues. V lost 4 bases and J 2 bases, leaving 11 bases between the germline ends. CDR3 amino acids: CASSLSGAQETQYF. CDR3 DNA sequence: TGTGCCAGCAGTTTATCAGGGGCTCAAGAGACCCAGTACTTC.

Comments on this clone: This sample also contains other DNA sequences that code for the same CDR3. The rearrangement links TRBV18 to TRBJ2-1; TRBD2 agrees at 14 bases. Germline V gene sequence: CDR1 KGHSH, CDR2 LQKENI. The CDR3 extends over 15 amino acids. With V trimmed by 3 bases and J by 5 bases, 0 bases remained unmatched. The CDR3 region is CASSPGLAGDNEQFF. The CDR3 bases are TGTGCCAGCTCACCGGGACTAGCGGGAGACAATGAGCAGTTCTTC.

To note about this clone: The same CDR3 can be traced to other DNA sequences in this sample. This chain joins TRBV6-6 and TRBJ2-7; 14 bases fit TRBD2. Trimming cost V 2 bases and J 3 bases; bases outside gene matches: 0. The CDR3 is made up of 15 amino acids. Germline V gene data show CDR1 as MNHNY and CDR2 as SVGAGI (reference sequence). As DNA, the CDR3 is TGTGCCAGCAGTTACGGGACTAGCGGGGGCTACGAGCAGTACTTC. Amino acids: CASSYGTSGGYEQYF.

This chain connects TRBV5-1 to TRBJ1-1; unclear D gene. Germline CDR1 SGHRS, CDR2 YFSETQ. The V end was cut by 1 base, the J end by 2 bases, with 6 bases between. This CDR3 is 13 amino acids long. CDR3 nucleotides: TGCGCCAGCAGCTTGATTAGAAACACTGAAGCTTTCTTT. Translated, it gives CASSLIRNTEAFF.

The V call is TRBV5-5, the J call TRBJ1-5, with D tentatively TRBD1 (5 bases). V gave up 4 bases and J gave up 3 bases, with 14 bases separating them. The germline V gene encodes CDR1 SGHKS and CDR2 YYEKEE (reference sequence). The CDR3 has 15 residues. This CDR3 is CASSRIQGYNQPQHF. CDR3 DNA: TGTGCCAGCAGCCGGATCCAGGGATACAATCAGCCCCAGCATTTT.

This chain joins TRBV7-2 and TRBJ1-4; 7 nucleotides line up with TRBD1. The V and J ends lost 4 bases and 7 bases, in that order; junction bases with no gene match: 15. The CDR3 sequence is 17 residues long. Per germline, CDR1 SGHTA and CDR2 FQGNSA. The CDR3 coding sequence is TGTGCCAGCAGCTCCCTCCCGACAGGGTTCGGTGTTGAAAAACTGTTTTTT. This translates into CASSSLPTGFGVEKLFF.

The rearrangement joins TRBV7-2 to TRBJ2-1; 7 bases are shared with TRBD2. The germline V gene encodes CDR1 SGHTA and CDR2 FQGNSA. With 3 bases clipped from V and 3 bases from J, the junction kept 5 bases outside the gene matches. CDR3 size: 15 residues. In DNA form, the CDR3 reads TGTGCCAGCAGCTTCGGCGGGGGAAACTACAATGAGCAGTTCTTC. Translation: CASSFGGGNYNEQFF.

The CDR3 nucleotides are TGCGCCAGCAGTGAGCCAGCGGGAGGGAAGAATGAGCAGTTCTTC. It translates to CASSEPAGGKNEQFF. This chain uses TRBV10-2 with TRBJ2-1; 10 bases map to TRBD2. Germline-derived CDR1 and CDR2 are WSHSY and SAAADI. CDR3 length equals 15 residues. V dropped 2 bases and J dropped 7; count of bases not matched to a gene: 5.

In this sample, this clone turned up once. The chain employs TRBV5-3 and TRBJ2-1; TRBD2 matches at 8 bases. TRBV5-3 is marked as an open reading frame, function uncertain. V was clipped by 2 bases and J by 0 bases; unmatched bases: 7. CDR3 length: 17 amino acids. The CDR3 nucleotides read TGTGCCAGAAGCTTTGTGGCGGGGGGCGCCTCCTACAATGAGCAGTTCTTC. This gives the protein CARSFVAGGASYNEQFF.